This is a list of T cell receptor beta chains from one sample in a study of blood T cell repertoires in COVID-19. Profiled with immunoSEQ multiplex PCR; TCRdb holds only in-frame clones, not every one. The sample consists of 55,000 to 75,000 clones, over 85% of them appearing once. The sample consisted of peripheral blood. The receptors shown here come from a man in his sixties with acute or convalescent COVID-19. Each CDR3 is given with its conserved first and last residue. D genes are given only for firm matches. Expanded clones are given a class, and other clones once, few, many or no size at all.

d_gene	abundance	v_gene	j_gene	CDR3aa	CDR3nt
.	.	TRBV6-5	TRBJ1-2	CASSRSNYGYTF	TGTGCCAGCAGTCGGAGCAACTATGGCTACACCTTC
.	.	TRBV3-1/TRBV3-2	TRBJ1-3	CASSQPSSGNTIYF	TGTGCCAGCAGCCAACCCAGCTCTGGAAACACCATATATTTT
.	.	TRBV20-1	TRBJ1-2	CSAKQVFGYTF	TGCAGTGCTAAACAGGTCTTCGGCTACACCTTC
.	.	TRBV2	TRBJ1-5	CASSRQGGDNQPQHF	TGTGCCAGCAGCCGGCAGGGAGGGGACAATCAGCCCCAGCATTTT
.	.	TRBV11-2	TRBJ1-5	CASSLDRGGYQPQHF	TGTGCCAGCAGCTTAGATCGTGGAGGGTACCAGCCCCAGCATTTT
.	.	TRBV7-6	TRBJ1-1	CASSSSANTEAFF	TGTGCCAGCAGCTCCAGTGCGAACACTGAAGCTTTCTTT
.	.	TRBV5-4	TRBJ2-7	CASSLDRTDREQYF	TGTGCCAGCAGCTTGGACCGGACAGATCGCGAGCAGTACTTC
TRBD1	.	TRBV13	TRBJ2-1	CASSLRDSYSRNNEQFF	TGTGCCAGCAGCTTGAGGGACAGCTATAGCCGAAACAATGAGCAGTTCTTC
TRBD2	.	TRBV19	TRBJ2-7	CASKGSGGPTYEQYF	TGTGCCAGTAAAGGTAGCGGGGGCCCTACCTACGAGCAGTACTTC
.	.	TRBV6-1	TRBJ1-4	CASSENWLGHLGGNEKLFF	TGTGCCAGCAGTGAAAATTGGCTAGGACATCTGGGAGGCAATGAAAAACTGTTTTTT
.	once	TRBV11-2	TRBJ2-7	CASSFRRTYEQYF	TGTGCCAGCAGCTTTAGGAGGACCTACGAGCAGTACTTC
TRBD1	.	TRBV2	TRBJ1-2	CARQVTDREGGYTF	TGTGCCAGACAAGTGACGGACAGGGAAGGAGGCTACACCTTC
.	.	TRBV5-1	TRBJ1-2	CASSLSGGDYGYTF	TGCGCCAGCAGCTTGTCGGGAGGAGACTATGGCTACACCTTC
TRBD1	.	TRBV2	TRBJ1-4	CGGGQDEKLFF	TGTGGGGGGGGACAGGATGAAAAACTGTTTTTT
TRBD1	.	TRBV11-2	TRBJ1-4	CASSSGQVSGQKLFF	TGTGCCAGCAGCTCAGGACAGGTTTCAGGACAGAAACTGTTTTTT
.	.	TRBV21-1	TRBJ1-2	CASSCRGQGVGYTF	TGTGCCAGCAGCTGCCGGGGACAGGGTGTTGGCTACACCTTC
TRBD2	.	TRBV10-3	TRBJ2-1	CATKGLAGGLNEQFF	TGTGCCACGAAGGGACTAGCGGGGGGTCTGAATGAGCAGTTCTTC
TRBD1	.	TRBV19	TRBJ2-2	CASNPRDRANTGELFF	TGTGCCAGTAATCCCCGGGACAGGGCTAACACCGGGGAGCTGTTTTTT